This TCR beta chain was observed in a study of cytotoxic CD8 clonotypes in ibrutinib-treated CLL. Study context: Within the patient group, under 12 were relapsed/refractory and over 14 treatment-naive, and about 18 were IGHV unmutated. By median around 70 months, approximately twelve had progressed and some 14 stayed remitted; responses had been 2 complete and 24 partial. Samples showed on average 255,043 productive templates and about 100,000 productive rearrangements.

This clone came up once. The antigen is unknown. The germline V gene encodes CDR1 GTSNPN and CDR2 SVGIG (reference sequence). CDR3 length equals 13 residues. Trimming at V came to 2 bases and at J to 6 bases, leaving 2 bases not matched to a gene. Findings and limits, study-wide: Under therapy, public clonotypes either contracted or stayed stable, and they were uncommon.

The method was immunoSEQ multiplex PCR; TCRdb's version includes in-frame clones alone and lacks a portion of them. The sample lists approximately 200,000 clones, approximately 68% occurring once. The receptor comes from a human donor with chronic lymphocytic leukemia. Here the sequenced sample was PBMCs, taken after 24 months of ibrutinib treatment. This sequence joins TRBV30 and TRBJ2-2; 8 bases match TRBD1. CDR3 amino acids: CAWSPTGAGELFF. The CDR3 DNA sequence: TGTGCCTGGAGTCCGACAGGGGCCGGGGAGCTGTTTTTT. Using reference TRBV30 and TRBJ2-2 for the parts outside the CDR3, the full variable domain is SQTIHQWPATLVQPVGSPLSLECTVEGTSNPNLYWYRQAAGRGLQLLFYSVGIGQISSEVPQNLSASRPQDRQFILSSKKLLLSDSGFYLCAWSPTGAGELFFGEGSRLTVL.